This record concerns one TCR beta chain sequence. The sample holds many counts of this clonotype. Its antigen specificity is not known. No qualities accompany the bases; no much larger clone lies one base away. These data are taken from a study of T cells in Graves' hyperthyroidism and ophthalmopathy (dated by TCRdb to about 2019). Study-level background: Peripheral blood samples were taken at the time of initial diagnosis, prior to any treatment. The paper describes TCR Vbeta CDR3 sequencing of roughly 130 peripheral blood samples, made up of roughly 40 ophthalmopathy patients, over 70 hyperthyroidism patients and approximately 17 progressor patients. To identify distinguishing TCR V-J signatures, a discovery cohort of about 100 patients was used, comprising 40 to 45 with Graves' ophthalmopathy and about 59 with stable Graves' hyperthyroidism. The study also compared thyroid tissue and blood T-cell repertoires from 5 to 7 Graves' hyperthyroidism patients. Once sampling was done, hyperthyroidism patients were given methimazole at a starting dose of 30 mg daily, whereas ophthalmopathy patients were given high-dose intravenous methylprednisolone. The 85 to 100 discovery patients were divided at random into training and test sets in a 7:3 ratio. Prospective prediction of ophthalmopathy was tested in an independent validation cohort of 18 to 20 hyperthyroidism patients and some 17 patients who later progressed to ophthalmopathy. The full study reports these points: In validation, progression to ophthalmopathy was predicted by the model with roughly 69% sensitivity and 72.22% specificity, a median of about 6.8 months before onset. In cross-validation, a model built on a 13 V-J signature told ophthalmopathy apart from stable hyperthyroidism with over 85% sensitivity and around 83% specificity, and in testing the same model reached 80%/75%. No statistical method was used to fix the sample size in advance, and group allocation was not hidden from the investigators. Most expanded thyroid clonotypes (frequency above 0.001) were also detected in blood, a finding suggesting that blood repertoires may reflect thyroid immune responses.

From the cysteine up to the phenylalanine, the CDR3 has a length of 17 residues. The kept DNA is CDR3 alone, 51 bases in frame from the first base. V drops 2 bases and J drops 0 bases, leaving 14 bases in between. Per the germline V gene, MNHNS is the CDR1 and SASEGT is the CDR2. Amplification of TCR beta CDR3 regions was carried out from RNA transcripts. The first round of RT-PCR for the TCR CDR3 was performed with the HTBI primer set and the Qiagen OneStep RT-PCR kit. Libraries were constructed in a second round of multiplex PCR, after which size selection and purification were carried out. Paired-end sequencing of the libraries was performed with 100 bp reads on an Illumina HiSeq2000. Per the source publication's procedure: Raw data were processed with SOAPnuke, discarding reads with adapters, uncalled bases, mean Phred below 15, or no exact constant-primer or identifier match. COPE v1.2.5 was used to merge the high-quality paired reads, and each unique nucleotide sequence was defined as a clonotype. Clonotypes were aligned to IMGT TRBV, TRBD and TRBJ reference segments using MiTCR v1.1. The analysis was restricted to V-J combinations with a frequency above 0.0001, which together covered approximately 99% of the repertoires. A TCS score was defined as the ratio between F50 (clonal expansion) and ExV (chaos), using BLOSUM62-based TCRdist between CDR3 peptides within each V-J. Welch's t-statistics and random forest reduced fewer than 550 V-J features to under 15, which were used in a naive Bayes classifier (R e1071). TCRdb trimmed public reads at Q25 via fastp, called clones via MiXCR and kept in-frame beta chains. Every distinct CDR3 protein forms one entry, paired with its most common genes and DNA. The V and J calls were determined by TCRdb, not by the authors. The sample table contains under 650,000 distinct CDR3 sequences; only one count was recorded for around 16% of them. The ten largest clones take up around 3.9% of the sample.

Stable Graves' hyperthyroidism was defined as no progression to ophthalmopathy during 18 months of follow-up. Hyperthyroidism patients were aged 18 to 65 years and newly diagnosed, with disease duration of less than 2 months. Patients with uncontrolled infections, other autoimmune diseases, pregnancy or lactation were excluded. Diagnoses relied on clinical symptoms, serum thyroxine and TRAb, thyroid ultrasound and orbital computed tomography. PBMCs were separated from around 9.1 ml of fresh peripheral blood using Ficoll-Paque density gradient centrifugation. Trizol reagent was used to extract total RNA, and RNA quality was then checked on an Agilent 2100 Bioanalyzer.

Sequences were obtained from blood. This sequence uses TRBV6-1 and TRBJ2-1; the D gene identity is not certain. The clonotype was recovered from a woman aged 25 to 39 with Graves' hyperthyroidism. The CDR3 sequence is CASSEFAATPSYNEQFF. The DNA reads as follows: TGTGCCAGCAGTGAATTCGCTGCCACACCCTCCTACAATGAGCAGTTCTTC.